These 19 T cell receptor beta chains originate from one sample sequenced in a study of blood T cells in healthy people across ages. Combining a sample-barcoded 5' primer with a J-beta primer mix, a second PCR ran for roughly 7 to 11 cycles. TCRdb reprocessed the 5' RACE reads via MiXCR and lists one record per CDR3 protein. The sample lists roughly 1.5 million distinct CDR3 sequences, approximately 43% occurring once. The sample consisted of blood. These receptors were obtained from a woman under 30 in good health.

For this clonotype: A read error may account for a junction end that differs from germline. The V call is TRBV6-5, the J call TRBJ2-1, with TRBD2 identical over 7 bases. The CDR3 extends over 15 amino acids. Germline loops: CDR1 MNHEY, CDR2 SVGAGI. CDR3 protein: CASSYAGRAYNGQFF. The CDR3 DNA follows: TGTGCCAGCAGTTACGCGGGGAGGGCCTACAATGGGCAGTTCTTC.

V gene TRBV18 combines with J gene TRBJ2-1; 9 bases fit TRBD2. The junction had 17 bases not matched to a gene; V was cut back by 5 bases and J by 15 bases. The length of the CDR3 is 15 residues. Germline V gene lookup returns CDR1 KGHSH and CDR2 LQKENI. In DNA, the CDR3 is TGTGCCAGCTCAGAAACGAGACAGCATGGAGCGGGGGGGTTCTTC. It codes for CASSETRQHGAGGFF.

This clonotype was detected a few times. Mismatch with germline at one junction end may stem from a read error. This chain uses TRBV29-1 with TRBJ2-5, with TRBD1 as a possible D gene (5 bases). CDR1 is SQVTM and CDR2 is ANQGSEA in the germline V gene. The CDR3 spans 14 residues. Here the CDR3 DNA reads TGCAGCGTCAAATTGGACACCTTTCAAGGGACCCAGTACTTC. This sequence encodes CSVKLDTFQGTQYF.

This clonotype was observed many times. The genes are TRBV5-1 and TRBJ2-1, with 7 nucleotides matching TRBD2. The CDR3 totals 15 residues. The germline CDR1 and CDR2 sequences are SGHRS and YFSETQ. V gave up 7 bases and J gave up 2 bases; unmatched junction bases: 9. CDR3 protein: CASSLRGVTYNEQFF. CDR3 DNA: TGCGCCAGCTCCTTACGGGGGGTTACCTACAATGAGCAGTTCTTC.

The V call is TRBV7-9, the J call TRBJ2-7, with 11 bases identical to TRBD2. The CDR3 has 16 amino acids. V dropped 4 bases and J dropped 3; count of bases not matched to a gene: 8. CDR1 SEHNR and CDR2 FQNEAQ come from the germline V gene (reference sequence). The CDR3 DNA reads as TGTGCCAGCAGCTACAGACCGACTAGCGGGGACTACGAGCAGTACTTC. As protein: CASSYRPTSGDYEQYF.

This clonotype came up many times. This rearrangement joins TRBV10-3 to TRBJ1-2, with 10 bases matching TRBD1. V gave up 5 bases and J gave up 5 bases; unmatched junction bases: 5. Germline CDR1 and CDR2: ENHRY and SYGVKD. CDR3 size: 14 residues. CDR3 sequence: CAISTGTGVYGYTF. As DNA, the CDR3 is TGTGCCATCAGTACCGGGACAGGGGTGTATGGCTACACCTTC.

In its sample, this clonotype was seen a few times. This chain connects TRBV7-9 to TRBJ1-2; TRBD1 agrees at 7 bases. Looked up from germline, CDR1 is SEHNR and CDR2 is FQNEAQ (reference sequence). Trimming removed 1 base from V and 4 bases from J; junction bases left unmatched: 6. The CDR3 runs to 15 residues. The CDR3 spells CASSLGGDRTYGYTF. The DNA for the CDR3 is TGTGCCAGCAGCTTAGGGGGGGACAGAACCTATGGCTACACCTTC.

The chain links TRBV29-1 to TRBJ2-5; D gene unclear. The CDR3 runs to 12 residues. CDR1 SQVTM and CDR2 ANQGSEA come from the germline V gene. V lost 2 bases and J lost 5, with 9 bases in between. This chain's CDR3 is CSVELGLETQYF. The CDR3 nucleotides are TGCAGCGTTGAACTGGGCCTTGAGACCCAGTACTTC.

On this clonotype itself: A much bigger clone sits one base away, suggesting this may be a read error. The V call is TRBV12-3 or TRBV12-4, the J call TRBJ2-1; 10 bases line up with TRBD2. V lost 6 bases, J lost 8 bases, and 7 bases stayed unmatched. This CDR3 spans 14 amino acids. The CDR3 reads CASSSSGGVDEQFF. In DNA form, the CDR3 reads TGTGCCAGCAGCTCTAGCGGGGGTGTGGATGAGCAGTTCTTC.

A few counts support this clonotype. CDR3 residues: CASSRDFGGANNEQFF. The CDR3 DNA reads TGCGCCAGCAGCCGGGATTTCGGAGGTGCCAACAATGAGCAGTTCTTC. The chain has TRBV5-1 and TRBJ2-1; possible D gene TRBD2, 5 bases. The CDR3 has 16 amino acids. V lost 4 bases and J lost 5, with 19 bases in between. From germline, CDR1 is SGHRS and CDR2 YFSETQ. The full variable domain, in which reference TRBV5-1 and TRBJ2-1 provide the parts outside the CDR3, is KAGVTQTPRYLIKTRGQQVTLSCSPISGHRSVSWYQQTPGQGLQFLFEYFSETQRNKGNFPGRFSGRQFSNSRSEMNVSTLELGDSALYLCASSRDFGGANNEQFFGPGTRLTVL.

V gene TRBV12-3 or TRBV12-4 combines with J gene TRBJ2-2, with unresolved D. The ends were cut back, 1 base at V and 3 bases at J, with 9 bases in the middle. There are 15 residues in the CDR3. The CDR3 here is CASSLGPEYTGELFF. The CDR3 region has the DNA TGTGCCAGCAGTTTAGGACCCGAGTACACCGGGGAGCTGTTTTTT.

This clonotype has a single count. V is TRBV6-2 or TRBV6-3 and J is TRBJ1-1, with D possibly matching TRBD1 (6 bases). Trimming left V 10 bases short and J 9 bases short, with 27 bases between. The germline V gene has CDR1 MNHEY and CDR2 SVGEGT. The CDR3 is 15 residues long. For the CDR3, the DNA is TGTGCCACCGGTACAGGACTCACAGGGAGGATACAAGCTTTCTTT. Protein: CATGTGLTGRIQAFF.

Many counts were recorded for this clonotype. The CDR3 protein is CASSLSLSGTDTQYF. The CDR3 nucleotides read TGTGCCAGCAGCTTAAGCCTCTCCGGCACAGATACGCAGTATTTT. V usage is TRBV7-2 and J usage is TRBJ2-3; D call uncertain. The CDR3 length is 15 residues. Germline values: CDR1 SGHTA, CDR2 FQGNSA. V was shortened by 2 bases and J by 1 base, with 10 bases between the two germline ends.

A few counts support this clonotype. At one end the junction does not follow the germline gene, possibly because of a read error. The rearrangement joins TRBV10-3 to TRBJ2-5; a weak D match, TRBD1 (6 bases). The germline V gene has CDR1 ENHRY and CDR2 SYGVKD. The CDR3 has 15 residues. CDR3 in amino acids: CTISESRQDQETQYF. The CDR3 DNA reads TGTACCATCAGTGAGTCGAGACAGGACCAAGAGACCCAGTACTTC.

In this sample, this clonotype turned up a few times. The chain recombines TRBV5-6 with TRBJ2-7; TRBD1 aligns across 9 bases. CDR3 length: 16 amino acids. The ends lost 2 bases at V and 0 bases at J; junction bases unmatched: 6. Germline-derived CDR1 and CDR2 are SGHDT and YYEEEE. DNA for the CDR3: TGTGCCAGCAGCTTTTTGGGACAGGGTTCCTCCTACGAGCAGTACTTC. Protein sequence: CASSFLGQGSSYEQYF.

The V gene is TRBV19, the J gene TRBJ2-1; tentatively, D is TRBD2 (5 bases). V lost 7 bases and J lost 7, with 26 bases in between. The CDR3 runs 17 residues. Germline loops: CDR1 LNHDA, CDR2 SQIVND (reference sequence). The CDR3: CASTSGWRTVPKNEQFF. DNA of the CDR3: TGTGCCAGTACCTCGGGGTGGAGAACAGTCCCGAAGAATGAGCAGTTCTTC.

The chain couples TRBV9 to TRBJ1-2; D is undetermined. Trimming cost V 5 bases and J 5 bases, with 16 bases left between them. CDR1 is SGDLS and CDR2 is YYNGEE in the germline V gene. This CDR3 is built from 14 residues. The CDR3 loop is CASSPGESSYGYTF. CDR3 DNA: TGTGCCAGCAGTCCTGGGGAGTCCTCGTATGGCTACACCTTC.

The gene calls are TRBV9 and TRBJ2-1, with TRBD1 identical over 9 bases. In germline, CDR1 is SGDLS, CDR2 YYNGEE. The CDR3 loop spans 15 amino acids. After removal of 4 bases from V and 2 bases from J, the junction contained 4 bases not matched to a gene. The CDR3 DNA sequence: TGTGCCAGCAGCTGGGACAGGGTCCCCTACAATGAGCAGTTCTTC. It is translated as CASSWDRVPYNEQFF.

This clonotype occurred many times. The rearrangement uses TRBV7-9 and TRBJ2-1, with D uncertain. This CDR3 spans 13 amino acids. Germline V gene lookup returns CDR1 SEHNR and CDR2 FQNEAQ (reference sequence). The V end was cut by 1 base, the J end by 6 bases, with 7 bases between. CDR3 nucleotide sequence: TGTGCCAGCAGCTTAGTATCTAGCAATGAGCAGTTCTTC. Translation: CASSLVSSNEQFF.